This T cell receptor (beta chain) stems from a study of T-cell reconstitution after alpha-beta-depleted transplantation in children. The library targeted TCRbeta and was prepared with unique molecular identifiers. One entry per CDR3 protein, called by TCRdb with MiXCR from the PCR reads. The data contain about a million distinct CDR3 sequences, around 30% of them seen just once; the ten biggest clones take up roughly 28%. V lost 0 bases and J lost 5, with 11 bases in between. CDR3 length: 15 amino acids. Germline CDR1 and CDR2: SGDLS and YYNGEE. The V and J genes are TRBV9 and TRBJ2-2; maybe TRBD2 (6 bases). The receptor was isolated from a boy under two years old who had a stem cell transplant for SCID, so the T cells may come from the graft donor. This sample comprised PBMCs, mostly from graft donor cells, obtained 360 days after TCRalphabeta/CD19-depleted stem cell transplant. The CDR3 nucleotides are TGTGCCAGCAGCGTAGAGGCCCGGGGGACCGGGGAGCTGTTTTTT. It is translated as CASSVEARGTGELFF.